The sequence of this TCR beta chain was determined in a study of blood T cell repertoires in COVID-19. Repertoires were generated with immunoSEQ multiplex PCR, while TCRdb's copy carries only in-frame clones and drops some. The table has about 250,000 clones, about 93% seen once. The CDR3 spans 16 residues. Between the trimmed V and J ends, which lost 0 bases and 9 bases, there was a span of 18 bases. Germline lookup yields CDR1 LGHNA and CDR2 YNFKEQ. Across about two dozen US areas, participants ranged in age from 18 to 89 years. V and J are TRBV4-2 and TRBJ2-1; maybe TRBD2 (5 bases). The source material was PBMCs or T cells enriched from blood (not recorded which). The sequence came from a woman aged 18-29 years who had recovered from COVID-19. The CDR3 reads CASSQDSGLALTEQFF. Here the CDR3 DNA reads TGTGCCAGCAGCCAAGATTCAGGACTCGCTCTGACTGAGCAGTTCTTC.